The 18 T cell receptor beta chains below come from one sample, sequenced in a study of T cell responses to AZD1222 COVID-19 vaccine. Generated by immunoSEQ multiplex PCR, the TCRdb table keeps only in-frame clones and is missing some. The sample lists 210,000 or so clones, about 94% occurring once. The sample here was peripheral blood, taken 28 days after the second dose of the MenACWY control vaccine. These receptor sequences come from an adult who received the MenACWY meningococcal vaccine as a control.

The CDR3 spells CAIGTSGGEQFF. The CDR3, as DNA: TGTGCCATCGGGACTAGCGGGGGTGAGCAGTTCTTC. The chain couples TRBV10-3 to TRBJ2-1; TRBD2 matches 14 bases. Losses at the gene ends were 8 bases for V and 9 bases for J; bases not matched to a gene: 0. Germline V CDR1 and CDR2: ENHRY, SYGVKD. The CDR3 contains 12 residues.

This rearrangement joins TRBV24-1 to TRBJ2-1; 14 nucleotides agree with TRBD2. CDR1 KGHDR and CDR2 SFDVKD come from the germline V gene. Trimming took 5 bases from V and 10 from J; bases not matched to a gene: 12. CDR3 size: 17 residues. CDR3 sequence (DNA): TGTGCCACCAGTGGACTGGCCGGGACTAGCGGGAGTTCCGAGCAGTTCTTC. Its protein is CATSGLAGTSGSSEQFF.

V usage is TRBV28 and J usage is TRBJ1-5; D not resolved. V gave up 5 bases and J gave up 6 bases, with 14 bases separating them. The CDR3 sequence is 14 residues long. CDR1 and CDR2 from the germline V gene are MDHEN and SYDVKM. The CDR3 here is CASSPVGSGQPQHF. The CDR3 DNA is TGTGCCAGCAGTCCCGTTGGGTCCGGTCAGCCCCAGCATTTT.

The rearrangement links TRBV19 to TRBJ2-5, with 7 bases matching TRBD1. The CDR3 totals 12 residues. Trimming cost V 10 bases and J 5 bases; bases outside gene matches: 7. Per the germline V gene, CDR1 is LNHDA and CDR2 is SQIVND (reference sequence). CDR3 amino acids: CATEDRRETQYF. The CDR3 nucleotides read TGTGCCACCGAGGACAGGCGGGAGACCCAGTACTTC.

The rearrangement links TRBV5-6 to TRBJ2-6; D is possibly TRBD1 (5 bases). CDR3 length equals 15 residues. Germline V gene lookup returns CDR1 SGHDT and CDR2 YYEEEE. Trimming took off 1 base at V and 4 bases at J, with 9 bases between the two ends. The CDR3 DNA reads as TGTGCCAGCAGCTTGTGGGGCTACGGGGCCAACGTCCTGACTTTC. It is translated as CASSLWGYGANVLTF.

The chain recombines TRBV6-5 with TRBJ1-2, with D unclear. V lost 0 bases and J 5 bases, leaving 7 bases between the germline ends. CDR1 is MNHEY and CDR2 is SVGAGI in the germline V gene. This CDR3 comprises 13 residues. CDR3 coding DNA: TGTGCCAGCAGTTACTCTCTCGGATATGGCTACACCTTC. Amino acid sequence: CASSYSLGYGYTF.

The V call is TRBV5-1, the J call TRBJ1-5; D not resolved. Trimming left V 0 bases short and J 5 bases short, with 9 bases between. From germline, CDR1 is SGHRS and CDR2 YFSETQ. The CDR3 runs to 14 residues. CDR3 protein: CASSLGRVDQPQHF. The CDR3 nucleotides are TGCGCCAGCAGCTTGGGTCGGGTCGATCAGCCCCAGCATTTT.

This clone was found a few times. J is TRBJ2-7 and V is TRBV3-1 (or the pseudogene TRBV3-2); 9 nucleotides agree with TRBD1. The V and J ends lost 4 bases and 1 base, in that order; junction bases with no gene match: 2. This CDR3 spans 14 amino acids. Germline V gives CDR1 LGHDT, CDR2 YNNKEL (reference sequence). The CDR3 DNA reads TGTGCCAGCAGCCCCGGGACAGGGTCCTACGAGCAGTACTTC. It yields the protein CASSPGTGSYEQYF.

The gene calls are TRBV2 and TRBJ1-2; D gene unclear. CDR1 and CDR2 (germline): SNHLY, FYNNEI. The CDR3 totals 14 residues. Deletions cut 6 bases from V and 0 bases from J, with 11 bases between. The CDR3: CASSPPRANYGYTF. The CDR3 nucleotides read TGTGCCAGCAGCCCGCCCCGGGCTAACTATGGCTACACCTTC.

The CDR3 sequence is CASAPPGGRNEKLFF. DNA of the CDR3: TGTGCCAGCGCACCTCCAGGGGGAAGGAATGAAAAACTGTTTTTT. V is TRBV2 and J is TRBJ1-4; 7 bases are shared with TRBD1. The CDR3 is made up of 15 amino acids. The ends lost 8 bases at V and 5 bases at J; junction bases unmatched: 11. The germline CDR1 and CDR2 sequences are SNHLY and FYNNEI.

This sequence joins TRBV6-6 and TRBJ1-6; D not certain. The CDR3 is 15 residues long. Trimming cost V 5 bases and J 0 bases, with 8 bases left between them. Germline CDR1 and CDR2: MNHNY and SVGAGI (reference sequence). The CDR3: CASSMTSSYNSPLHF. The DNA for the CDR3 is TGTGCCAGCAGTATGACCTCCTCCTATAATTCACCCCTCCACTTT.

The V gene is TRBV2, the J gene TRBJ1-4; weak D call: TRBD1 (5 bases). Germline CDR1 and CDR2: SNHLY and FYNNEI. This CDR3 contains 13 residues. The ends were cut back, 7 bases at V and 4 bases at J, with 10 bases in the middle. The DNA for the CDR3 is TGTGCCAGCATGGGACGGGATAATGAAAAACTGTTTTTT. Translating gives CASMGRDNEKLFF.

The chain couples TRBV2 to TRBJ2-3; D is unresolved. The ends were cut back, 0 bases at V and 1 base at J, with 11 bases in the middle. Germline CDR1 is SNHLY and CDR2 is FYNNEI. The CDR3 is 16 amino acids. CDR3 nucleotides: TGTGCCAGCAGTGAAGCCCGGACCCTGGGCACAGATACGCAGTATTTT. Its translation: CASSEARTLGTDTQYF.

The V and J genes are TRBV9 and TRBJ2-7, with D possibly being TRBD1 (6 bases). Germline loops: CDR1 SGDLS, CDR2 YYNGEE. Trimming removed 3 bases from V and 4 bases from J, with 17 bases in between. This CDR3 comprises 15 residues. The CDR3: CASSESTGSTYEQYF. The CDR3 DNA reads as TGTGCCAGCAGCGAATCTACAGGGAGCACGTACGAGCAGTACTTC.

The chain couples TRBV4-1 to TRBJ1-5, with 10 bases fitting TRBD1. The germline gives CDR1 MGHRA, CDR2 YSYEKL. The CDR3 has 19 amino acids. J was trimmed by 1 base and V by 0 bases; bases with no gene match: 9. The CDR3 DNA follows: TGCGCCAGCAGCCAAGATTACGGACAGGGGGTCCAGAGCAATCAGCCCCAGCATTTT. This codes for CASSQDYGQGVQSNQPQHF.

This clone was recorded a few times. This chain links TRBV7-2 with TRBJ2-1; 9 nucleotides line up with TRBD1. Trimming removed 5 bases from V and 3 bases from J; junction bases left unmatched: 17. Germline loops: CDR1 SGHTA, CDR2 FQGNSA. This CDR3 comprises 19 residues. The CDR3 coding sequence is TGTGCCAGCAGCGGCCGGGACAGGGAGTTTATGCTCAACTACAATGAGCAGTTCTTC. Residues: CASSGRDREFMLNYNEQFF. Combining the CDR3 with reference TRBV7-2 and TRBJ2-1 gives the whole variable domain GAGVSQSPSNKVTEKGKDVELRCDPISGHTALYWYRQSLGQGLEFLIYFQGNSAPDKSGLPSDRFSAERTGGSVSTLTIQRTQQEDSAVYLCASSGRDREFMLNYNEQFFGPGTRLTVL.

The chain recombines TRBV29-1 with TRBJ2-3; maybe TRBD1 (6 bases). V was pared by 5 bases and J by 5 bases, with 11 bases between. Germline V gene sequence: CDR1 SQVTM, CDR2 ANQGSEA. This CDR3 contains 12 residues. CDR3 bases: TGCAGCGTTACAACAGGGTTAGATACGCAGTATTTT. This translates into CSVTTGLDTQYF.

This clone was found once. The chain uses TRBV11-1 and TRBJ1-1, with unresolved D. The CDR3 has 13 amino acids. Germline lookup yields CDR1 SGHAT and CDR2 FQDESV (reference sequence). V was pared by 1 base and J by 1 base, with 4 bases between. The CDR3 loop is CASSLGPNTEAFF. The CDR3 DNA follows: TGTGCCAGCAGCTTAGGACCGAACACTGAAGCTTTCTTT.